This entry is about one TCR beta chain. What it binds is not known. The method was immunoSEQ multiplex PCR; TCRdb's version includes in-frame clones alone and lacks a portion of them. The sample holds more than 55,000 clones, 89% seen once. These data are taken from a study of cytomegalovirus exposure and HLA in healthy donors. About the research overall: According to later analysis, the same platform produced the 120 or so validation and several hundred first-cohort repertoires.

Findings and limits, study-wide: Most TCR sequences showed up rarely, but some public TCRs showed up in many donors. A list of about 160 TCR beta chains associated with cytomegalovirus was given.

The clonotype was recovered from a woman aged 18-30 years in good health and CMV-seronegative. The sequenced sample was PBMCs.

The CDR3 DNA sequence: TGTGCCAGCAGTGAAGGGGCGGGAGAAGGCAATGAGCAGTTCTTC. It encodes CASSEGAGEGNEQFF. The chain is built from TRBV6-4 and TRBJ2-1; TRBD2 aligns across 7 bases. V trimming: 3 bases; J trimming: 6 bases; junction bases outside the gene matches: 8. Per germline, CDR1 MRHNA and CDR2 SNTAGT. The CDR3 runs 15 residues.